The rows below give T cell receptor beta chains drawn from one sample of a study of T cells in Graves' hyperthyroidism and ophthalmopathy. Each CDR3 protein is one row after TCRdb ran MiXCR on the multiplex PCR reads. The table includes hundreds of thousands of distinct CDR3 sequences, about 20% detected once. The specimen sequenced was blood. These receptors all come from a man aged 40-50 years with Graves' ophthalmopathy. Each CDR3 is given with its conserved first and last residue. D genes are given only for firm matches. Only part of the rows carry a size: once, few, many, or a class if the clone is expanded.

j_gene | d_gene | v_gene | abundance | CDR3aa | CDR3nt
TRBJ2-7 | TRBD1 | TRBV5-1 | many | CASSLQQGFAYEQYF | TGCGCCAGCAGCCTTCAACAGGGGTTCGCCTACGAGCAGTACTTC
TRBJ2-1 | NA | TRBV7-8 | NA | CASSPFSGRYNEQFF | TGTGCCAGCAGCCCCTTCAGCGGTCGTTACAATGAGCAGTTCTTC
TRBJ2-1 | NA | TRBV7-9 | NA | CASSLEVRHWQFF | TGTGCCAGCAGCTTAGAGGTCAGGCACTGGCAGTTCTTC
TRBJ2-3 | TRBD2 | TRBV5-1 | few | CASSSGLAGWGDTQYF | TGCGCCAGCAGCTCGGGACTAGCGGGATGGGGAGATACGCAGTATTTT
TRBJ2-3 | TRBD1 | TRBV28 | many | CASSLGQGRGTQYF | TGTGCCAGCAGTTTAGGACAGGGGAGGGGTACGCAGTATTTT
TRBJ2-1 | NA | TRBV12-3/TRBV12-4 | many | CASSLGTTSSYNEQFF | TGTGCCAGCAGTTTGGGGACAACTAGCTCCTACAATGAGCAGTTCTTC
TRBJ1-2 | NA | TRBV2 | NA | CASIQGTYAGGYTF | TGTGCCAGCATCCAGGGAACTTATGCTGGAGGCTACACCTTC
TRBJ2-7 | TRBD1 | TRBV12-3/TRBV12-4 | few | CASRSVQGPYEQYF | TGTGCCAGCAGGTCGGTACAGGGGCCCTACGAGCAGTACTTC
TRBJ1-2 | TRBD1 | TRBV7-9 | few | CASSPPTGSGYGYTF | TGTGCCAGCAGCCCCCCGACAGGGTCGGGCTATGGCTACACCTTC
TRBJ2-2 | TRBD1 | TRBV11-2 | many | CASSPRNRGRSAGELFF | TGTGCCAGCAGTCCACGGAACAGGGGTAGGAGCGCCGGGGAGCTGTTTTTT
TRBJ1-4 | NA | TRBV20-1 | few | CSAPTAFNEKLFF | TGCAGTGCTCCGACAGCCTTTAATGAAAAACTGTTTTTT
TRBJ1-3 | TRBD1 | TRBV7-9 | NA | CASSLGGANGNTIYF | TGTGCCAGCAGCCTAGGGGGCGCGAATGGAAACACCATATATTTT
TRBJ1-1 | NA | TRBV18 | NA | CASSQGSVVLNTEAFF | TGTGCCAGCTCACAAGGGTCCGTGGTCCTGAACACTGAAGCTTTCTTT